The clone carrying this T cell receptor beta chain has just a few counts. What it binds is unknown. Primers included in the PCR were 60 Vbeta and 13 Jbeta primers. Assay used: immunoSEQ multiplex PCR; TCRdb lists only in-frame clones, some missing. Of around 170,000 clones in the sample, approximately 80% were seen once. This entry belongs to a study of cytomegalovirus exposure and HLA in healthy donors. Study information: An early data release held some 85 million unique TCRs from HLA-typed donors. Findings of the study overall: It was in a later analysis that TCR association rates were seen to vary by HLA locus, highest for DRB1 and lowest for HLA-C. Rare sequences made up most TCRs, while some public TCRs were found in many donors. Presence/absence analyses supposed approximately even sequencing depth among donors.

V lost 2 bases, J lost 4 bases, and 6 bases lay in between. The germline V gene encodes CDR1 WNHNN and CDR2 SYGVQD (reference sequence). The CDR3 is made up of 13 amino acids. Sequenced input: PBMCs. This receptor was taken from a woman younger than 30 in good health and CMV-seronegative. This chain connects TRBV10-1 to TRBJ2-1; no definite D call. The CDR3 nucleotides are TGCGCCAGCAGTGAGAAGGAGTACAATGAGCAGTTCTTC. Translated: CASSEKEYNEQFF.